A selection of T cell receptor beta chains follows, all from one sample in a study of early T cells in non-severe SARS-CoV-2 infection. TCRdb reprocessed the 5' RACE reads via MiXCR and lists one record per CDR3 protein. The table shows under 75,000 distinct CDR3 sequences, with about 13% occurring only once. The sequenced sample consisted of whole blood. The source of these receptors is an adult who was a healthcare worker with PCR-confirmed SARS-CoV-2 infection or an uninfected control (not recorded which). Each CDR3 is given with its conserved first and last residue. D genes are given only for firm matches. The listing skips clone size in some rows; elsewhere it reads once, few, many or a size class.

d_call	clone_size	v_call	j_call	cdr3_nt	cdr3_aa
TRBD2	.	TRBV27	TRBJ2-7	TGTGCCAGCAGTCCCCACCCCTTGCGGGAGAGGCACGAGCAGTACTTC	CASSPHPLRERHEQYF
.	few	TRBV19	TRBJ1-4	TGTGCCAGTAGTATTCGGCTGCAGGGTAATGAAAAACTGTTTTTT	CASSIRLQGNEKLFF
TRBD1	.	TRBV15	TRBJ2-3	TGTGCCACCAGCAGAGAAGGGACAGGGTACACAGATACGCAGTATTTT	CATSREGTGYTDTQYF
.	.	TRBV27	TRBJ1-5	TGTGCCAGCAGTTGGGACGGCGGAGATCAGCCCCAGCATTTT	CASSWDGGDQPQHF
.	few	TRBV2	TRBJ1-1	TGTGCCAGCACAACTCAGACAGGCCCGAACACTGAAGCTTTCTTT	CASTTQTGPNTEAFF
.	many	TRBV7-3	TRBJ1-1	TGTGCCAGCAGCTCGAATAGTCACGGAGAAGCTTTCTTT	CASSSNSHGEAFF
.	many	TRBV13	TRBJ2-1	TGTGCCAGCAGCTCACTCAGGGGTAATACCTACAATGAGCAGTTCTTC	CASSSLRGNTYNEQFF
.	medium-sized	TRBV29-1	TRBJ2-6	TGCAGCGTTGAAGAAGGGGGGGCGATAGGGGCCAACGTCCTGACTTTC	CSVEEGGAIGANVLTF
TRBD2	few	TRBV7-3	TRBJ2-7	TGTGCCAGCAGCTTACAACTAGCGGGTATCTACGAGCAGTACTTC	CASSLQLAGIYEQYF
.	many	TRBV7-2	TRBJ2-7	TGTGCCAGCAGCTCCCGGGGGAAAACCGAAGAGCAGTACTTC	CASSSRGKTEEQYF
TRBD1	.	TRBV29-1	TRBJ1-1	TGCAGCGTTTCGACAGGGGGGACTGAAGCTTTCTTT	CSVSTGGTEAFF
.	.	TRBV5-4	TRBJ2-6	TGTGCCAGCAGCTTGCCGGGCCTCTCTGGGGCCAACGTCCTGACTTTC	CASSLPGLSGANVLTF
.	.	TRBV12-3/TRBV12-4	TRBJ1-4	TGTGCCAGCAGTATAGGGGCACGCGAAAAACTGTTTTTT	CASSIGAREKLFF
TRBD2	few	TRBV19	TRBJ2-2	TGTGCCAGTAGTAGACTAGCGGTGAACACCGGGGAGCTGTTTTTT	CASSRLAVNTGELFF
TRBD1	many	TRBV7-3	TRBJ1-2	TGTGCCAGCAGCGAGGACAGGGGGCGTTATGGCTACACCTTC	CASSEDRGRYGYTF
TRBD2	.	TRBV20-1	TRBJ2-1	TGCTTAGCGGGAGGTCCCCAACTCAATGAGCAGTTCTTC	CLAGGPQLNEQFF
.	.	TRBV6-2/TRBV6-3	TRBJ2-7	TGTGCCAGCAGTTACATGACAGACTACGAGCAGTACTTC	CASSYMTDYEQYF
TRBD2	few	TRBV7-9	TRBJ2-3	TGTGCCAGCAGCTTAGCGCGATTACTAGCGGGAGTAGATACGCAGTATTTT	CASSLARLLAGVDTQYF
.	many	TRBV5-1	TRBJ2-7	TGCGCCAGCAGCTTGCGCCGGGACGGCGCCTACGAGCAGTACTTC	CASSLRRDGAYEQYF
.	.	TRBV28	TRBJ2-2	TGTGCCAGCAGAGCCCGGGGCACCGGGGAGCTGTTTTTT	CASRARGTGELFF
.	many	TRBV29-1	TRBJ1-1	TGCAGCGTTGGACCCCCGAACACTGAAGCTTTCTTT	CSVGPPNTEAFF
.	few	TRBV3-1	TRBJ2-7	TGTGCCAGCAGCCAAGCCAGCAGCCTCTACGAGCAGTACTTC	CASSQASSLYEQYF
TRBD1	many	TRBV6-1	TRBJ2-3	TGTGCCAGCAGTGGTATAGGACAGGGGGCTTCAACGCAGTATTTT	CASSGIGQGASTQYF
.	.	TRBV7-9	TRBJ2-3	TGTGCCAGCAGCTTAGAGGGCAGGACCACAGATACGCAGTATTTT	CASSLEGRTTDTQYF
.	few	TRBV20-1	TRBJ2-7	TGCAGTGCTAGAGATTTGAGACCATCATACGAGCAGTACTTC	CSARDLRPSYEQYF
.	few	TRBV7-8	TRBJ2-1	TGTGCCAGCAGCTTACGAGGGAGAAGAGATGAGCAGTTCTTC	CASSLRGRRDEQFF
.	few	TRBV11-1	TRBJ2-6	TGTGCCAGCAGCTCCCACTCTGGGGCCAACGTCCTGACTTTC	CASSSHSGANVLTF
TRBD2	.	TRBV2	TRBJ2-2	TGTGCCAGCAGGGAGCGGGAGAACACCGGGGAGCTGTTTTTT	CASRERENTGELFF
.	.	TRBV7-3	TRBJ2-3	TGTGCCAGCAGCTTAGGTGAGCGGAGCACAGATACGCAGTATTTT	CASSLGERSTDTQYF
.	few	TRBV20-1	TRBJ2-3	TGCAGTGCAAGTAAAGGCGGGGAGGCAGATACGCAGTATTTT	CSASKGGEADTQYF
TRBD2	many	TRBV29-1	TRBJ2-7	TGCAGCGTGAGCTGGACTAGCGGGAGTCTGGGCGAGCAGTACTTC	CSVSWTSGSLGEQYF
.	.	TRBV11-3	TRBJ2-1	TGTGCCAGCAGCTCCGGCCGGAGGGATTCCTACAATGAGCAGTTCTTC	CASSSGRRDSYNEQFF
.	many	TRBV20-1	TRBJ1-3	TGCAGTGCTAGAGATCCTGGCAGCTTCTCTGGAAACACCATATATTTT	CSARDPGSFSGNTIYF
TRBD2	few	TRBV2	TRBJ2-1	TGTGCCAGCGCCTCCAGCGGGAGTCGCGATGAGCAGTTCTTC	CASASSGSRDEQFF
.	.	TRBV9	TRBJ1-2	TGTGCCAGCAGCGTAGGAGCAGGGGAAGGCTATGGCTACACCTTC	CASSVGAGEGYGYTF
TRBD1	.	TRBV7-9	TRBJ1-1	TGTGCCAGCACCAAACAGGGGGACACTGAAGCTTTCTTT	CASTKQGDTEAFF
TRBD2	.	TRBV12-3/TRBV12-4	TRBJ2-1	TGTGCCAGCAATAAACTAGCGGGAGTAGCTGAGCAGTTCTTC	CASNKLAGVAEQFF
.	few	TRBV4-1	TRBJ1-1	TGCGCCAGCAGCCCCAATTATGAGGAAGCTTTCTTT	CASSPNYEEAFF
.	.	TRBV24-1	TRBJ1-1	TGTGCCACCCGGAGGGGGGCTTCGAACACTGAAGCTTTCTTT	CATRRGASNTEAFF
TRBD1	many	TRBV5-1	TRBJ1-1	TGCGCCAGCAGCTTGGCGGGACAGGCGGGAGAAGCTTTCTTT	CASSLAGQAGEAFF
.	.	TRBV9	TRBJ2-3	TGTGCCAGCAGCGTAGAGGGAAGCCTCCTAGGGGGGACAGATACGCAGTATTTT	CASSVEGSLLGGTDTQYF
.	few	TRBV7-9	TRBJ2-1	TGTGCCAGCAGCTCGCTCACTTCTAGCTCCTATGAGCAGTTCTTC	CASSSLTSSSYEQFF